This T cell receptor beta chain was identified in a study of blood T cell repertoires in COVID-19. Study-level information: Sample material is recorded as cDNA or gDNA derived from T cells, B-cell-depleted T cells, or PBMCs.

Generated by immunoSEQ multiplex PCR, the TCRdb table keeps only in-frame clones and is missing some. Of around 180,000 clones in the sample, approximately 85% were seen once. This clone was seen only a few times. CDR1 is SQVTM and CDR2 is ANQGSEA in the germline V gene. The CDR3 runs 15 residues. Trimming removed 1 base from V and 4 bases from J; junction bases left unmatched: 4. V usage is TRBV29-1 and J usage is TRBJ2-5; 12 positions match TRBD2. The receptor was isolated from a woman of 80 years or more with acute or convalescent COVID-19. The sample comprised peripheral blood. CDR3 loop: CSVEAPGLAGETQYF. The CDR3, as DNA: TGCAGCGTTGAAGCCCCGGGACTAGCGGGAGAGACCCAGTACTTC.